The clone carrying this TCR beta chain came up a few times. The antigen is unknown. V lost 4 bases and J lost 5, with 14 bases in between. The CDR3 is 15 amino acids. Looked up from germline, CDR1 is SGHDN and CDR2 is FVKESK. This sample stems from a study of beta chain features in type 1 diabetes. Stem cell-like memory, regulatory, central memory and naive CD4+ cells were sorted via CD45RO/CCR7/CD25/CD127/CD95/CD27. Sequenced material consisted of expressed TCRB transcripts (all of the isolated RNA was reverse transcribed). Only in-frame clones appear in the TCRdb table, and some are missing; sequencing was by immunoSEQ multiplex PCR. Here the sample spans roughly 150,000 clones, less than 10% being singletons. Whole-study findings and limits: VDJ junctions from type 1 diabetes patients carried fewer insertions and larger deletions. In the patient group, naive, central memory and Treg TCRB repertoires seemed more alike than in the healthy donor group. TCRB CDR3s from Type 1 diabetes patients were moderately but significantly shorter in all four CD4+ subsets. A potential PCR bias toward shorter templates would be equal in patient and control samples.

Sequencing was performed on central memory CD4+ T cells from blood. This TCR came from a young man with type 1 diabetes. V usage is TRBV14 and J usage is TRBJ1-4; D perhaps matches TRBD1 (5 bases). The DNA of the CDR3 is TGTGCCAGCAGCCCTAACGGGGAGGGGAATGAAAAACTGTTTTTT. Protein product: CASSPNGEGNEKLFF.